Following are 7 T cell receptor beta chains from one sample sequenced in a study of response to subunit inactivated influenza vaccine. One entry per CDR3 protein results from TCRdb running MiXCR on the RT-PCR reads. This sample carries 400,000 to 550,000 distinct CDR3 sequences, roughly 27% of them seen once, and the ten largest clones take approximately 1.9%. Sequenced here: CD4+ T cells sorted from PBMCs, sampled around 5 days after vaccination. Receptors originate from a man aged 45-65 years who received an inactivated influenza vaccine.

This clonotype was recorded many times. The rearrangement joins TRBV6-2 or TRBV6-3 to TRBJ2-1; D may match TRBD1 or TRBD2 (5 bases each). From germline, CDR1 is MNHEY and CDR2 SVGEGT. The CDR3 is 11 amino acids. The V and J ends lost 8 bases and 10 bases respectively, with 12 bases between them. The CDR3 is CASVSRDEQFF. The DNA for the CDR3 is TGTGCCAGCGTGAGCAGGGACGAGCAGTTCTTC.

The gene calls are TRBV6-1 and TRBJ2-7, with 9 positions matching TRBD1. Germline-derived CDR1 and CDR2 are MNHNS and SASEGT. The CDR3 totals 14 residues. V shed 0 bases, J shed 5 bases, and the junction held 2 bases outside the gene matches. CDR3 sequence (DNA): TGTGCCAGCAGTGAAGCGACAGGGGGTAACGAGCAGTACTTC. This gives the protein CASSEATGGNEQYF.

The chain couples TRBV20-1 to TRBJ2-3; no clear D. The CDR3 has 13 residues. The V gene lost 0 bases and the J gene lost 8 bases, with 12 bases spanning the gap. Per the germline V gene, CDR1 is DFQATT and CDR2 is SNEGSKA (reference sequence). The CDR3, as DNA: TGCAGTGCTAGAGATCCTTGGATTGGTACGCAGTATTTT. Its translation: CSARDPWIGTQYF.

This clonotype was observed a handful of times. This sequence joins TRBV5-1 and TRBJ2-7, with 13 nucleotides matching TRBD2. This CDR3 is 17 amino acids long. Trimming at V came to 0 bases and at J to 2 bases, leaving 5 bases not matched to a gene. Germline V gene lookup returns CDR1 SGHRS and CDR2 YFSETQ. The CDR3 protein is CASSLGTSGGRAYEQYF. CDR3 DNA: TGCGCCAGCAGCTTGGGGACTAGCGGGGGTCGAGCCTACGAGCAGTACTTC.

In this sample, this clonotype turned up a few times. One end of the junction varies from germline; a read error may be responsible. The gene calls are TRBV11-1 and TRBJ2-3, with 9 positions matching TRBD2. Germline lookup yields CDR1 SGHAT and CDR2 FQDESV (reference sequence). The CDR3 is 14 residues long. In nucleotides, the CDR3 is TGTGCCAGCAGCATAGCGGGGGTAACAGATACGCAGTATTTT. Its translation is CASSIAGVTDTQYF.

V gene TRBV3-1 combines with J gene TRBJ2-7; D gene uncertain. Germline CDR1 LGHDT, CDR2 YNNKEL (reference sequence). The CDR3 runs to 12 residues. Trimming took off 3 bases at V and 6 bases at J, with 9 bases between the two ends. CDR3 DNA sequence: TGTGCCAGCAGCCACCGGAATTTCGAGCAGTACTTC. Amino acid sequence: CASSHRNFEQYF.

Comments on this clonotype: This may be a read error, as it is one base from a much larger clone. The CDR3 loop reads CASRLSRGVTDTQYF. The CDR3 DNA reads TGTGCCAGCAGGTTATCTCGGGGGGTCACAGATACGCAGTATTTT. This chain joins TRBV7-9 and TRBJ2-3; 7 bases match TRBD2. The length of the CDR3 is 15 residues. After removal of 6 bases from V and 2 bases from J, the junction contained 8 bases not matched to a gene. Germline-derived CDR1 and CDR2 are SEHNR and FQNEAQ (reference sequence).